This T cell receptor beta chain was recorded in a study of blood T cell repertoires in COVID-19. Sequenced by immunoSEQ multiplex PCR; TCRdb stores in-frame clones only, minus some. This table holds approximately 280,000 clones, 70% to 90% found once. Trimming shortened V by 4 bases and J by 4 bases, and 17 bases separated the two germline ends. Germline V gene data show CDR1 as SGHDT and CDR2 as YYEEEE. The CDR3 extends over 16 amino acids. The receptor was derived from a young woman who had recovered from COVID-19. This chain connects TRBV5-6 to TRBJ2-2, with D possibly TRBD2 on 6 matching bases. Sample: peripheral blood. The CDR3, as DNA: TGTGCCAGCAGCGCCCGGGACTGGTTCGCCACCGGGGAGCTGTTTTTT. It yields the protein CASSARDWFATGELFF. The full variable domain, in which reference TRBV5-6 and TRBJ2-2 provide the parts outside the CDR3, is DAGVTQSPTHLIKTRGQQVTLRCSPKSGHDTVSWYQQALGQGPQFIFQYYEEEERQRGNFPDRFSGHQFPNYSSELNVNALLLGDSALYLCASSARDWFATGELFFGEGSRLTVL.